This TCR beta chain was recovered during a study of blood T cell repertoires in COVID-19. About the research overall: T cells, B-cell-depleted T cells, or PBMCs provided the cDNA or gDNA that served as material.

Trimming shortened V by 7 bases and J by 5 bases, and 11 bases separated the two germline ends. Germline V gene lookup returns CDR1 MNHEY and CDR2 SVGAGI. The CDR3 contains 13 residues. The repertoire was sequenced with immunoSEQ multiplex PCR; TCRdb's copy has only in-frame clones and lacks some. This table holds about 58,000 clones, under 90% found once. Sequencing was done on a sample of peripheral blood. The receptor was derived from a middle-aged man with active COVID-19. The J gene is TRBJ1-4, the V gene TRBV6-5; D ambiguous. In DNA form, the CDR3 reads TGTGCCAGCAAAAAAGGAGGGAATGAAAAACTGTTTTTT. It is translated as CASKKGGNEKLFF.